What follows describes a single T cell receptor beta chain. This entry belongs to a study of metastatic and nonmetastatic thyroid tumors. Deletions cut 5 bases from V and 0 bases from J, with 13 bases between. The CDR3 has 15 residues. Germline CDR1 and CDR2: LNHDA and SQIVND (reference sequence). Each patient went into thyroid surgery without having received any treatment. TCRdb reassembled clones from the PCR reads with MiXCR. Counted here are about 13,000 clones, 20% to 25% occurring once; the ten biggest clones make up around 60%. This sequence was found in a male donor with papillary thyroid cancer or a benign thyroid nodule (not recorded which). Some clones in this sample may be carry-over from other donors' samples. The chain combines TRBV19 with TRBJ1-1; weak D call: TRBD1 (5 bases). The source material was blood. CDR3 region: CASSPRQGMNTEAFF. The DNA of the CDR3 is TGTGCCAGTAGTCCCCGCCAGGGAATGAACACTGAAGCTTTCTTT.